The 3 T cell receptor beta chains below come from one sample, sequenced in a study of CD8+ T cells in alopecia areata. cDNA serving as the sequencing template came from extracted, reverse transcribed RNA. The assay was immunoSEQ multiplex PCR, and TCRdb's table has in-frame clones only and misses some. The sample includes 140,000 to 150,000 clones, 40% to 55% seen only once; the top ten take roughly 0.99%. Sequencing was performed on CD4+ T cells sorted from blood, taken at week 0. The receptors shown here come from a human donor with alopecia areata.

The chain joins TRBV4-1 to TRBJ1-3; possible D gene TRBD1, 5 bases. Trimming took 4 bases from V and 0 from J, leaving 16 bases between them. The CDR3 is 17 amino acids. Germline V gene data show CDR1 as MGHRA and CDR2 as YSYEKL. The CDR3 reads CASSRVPDKISGNTIYF. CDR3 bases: TGCGCCAGCAGCCGAGTCCCGGACAAGATCTCTGGAAACACCATATATTTT.

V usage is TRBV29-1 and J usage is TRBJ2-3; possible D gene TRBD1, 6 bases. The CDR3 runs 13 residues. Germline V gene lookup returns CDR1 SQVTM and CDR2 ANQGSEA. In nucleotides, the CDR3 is TGCAGTTCACACCAGGGGAGTCCAGATACGCAGTATTTT. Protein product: CSSHQGSPDTQYF.

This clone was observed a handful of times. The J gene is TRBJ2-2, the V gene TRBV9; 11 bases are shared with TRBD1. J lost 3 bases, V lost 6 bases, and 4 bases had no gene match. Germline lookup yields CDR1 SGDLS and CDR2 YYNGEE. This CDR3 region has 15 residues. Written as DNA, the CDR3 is TGTGCCAGCACCGGGACAGGGGGAGACACCGGGGAGCTGTTTTTT. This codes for CASTGTGGDTGELFF.